The rows below give T cell receptor beta chains drawn from one sample of a study of CD8+ T cells in alopecia areata. Profiling relied on immunoSEQ multiplex PCR, and the TCRdb table lists in-frame clones only, not all of them. The data contain about 150,000 clones, 40% to 50% of them singletons. The sequencing sample was made of CD4+ T cells sorted from blood. All receptors come from a human donor with alopecia areata. The conserved cysteine and the conserved F or W are not part of the CDR3 here. Fields, in order: V gene, J gene, clone size, CDR3 protein. Where a row states a size, it is once, few, many or the class of an expanded clone; other rows omit it.

v_gene: TRBV7-9; j_gene: TRBJ2-6; abundance: few; CDR3aa: ASSLRTSGANVLT
v_gene: TRBV7-9; j_gene: TRBJ2-3; abundance: NA; CDR3aa: ASSLGQYTDTQY
v_gene: TRBV4-2; j_gene: TRBJ1-1; abundance: NA; CDR3aa: ASSQGVAGEYTEAF
v_gene: TRBV6-6; j_gene: TRBJ2-5; abundance: few; CDR3aa: ASRTPSPLETQY
v_gene: TRBV7-9; j_gene: TRBJ1-4; abundance: NA; CDR3aa: ASSLGDSEKLF
v_gene: TRBV5-1; j_gene: TRBJ2-1; abundance: NA; CDR3aa: ASSLGTGGNMRNEQF
v_gene: TRBV9; j_gene: TRBJ2-3; abundance: NA; CDR3aa: ASSVSLDTQY
v_gene: TRBV28; j_gene: TRBJ1-2; abundance: NA; CDR3aa: ASTPASTYGYT
v_gene: TRBV4-1; j_gene: TRBJ2-3; abundance: NA; CDR3aa: ASSQYIADTQY
v_gene: TRBV6-5; j_gene: TRBJ1-2; abundance: NA; CDR3aa: ASTHRQDYGYT
v_gene: TRBV7-2; j_gene: TRBJ2-3; abundance: few; CDR3aa: ASSLAGVADTQY
v_gene: TRBV23-1; j_gene: TRBJ1-2; abundance: few; CDR3aa: ASSQSRGTTGVYGYT
v_gene: TRBV28; j_gene: TRBJ2-2; abundance: NA; CDR3aa: ASSISLPPTGELF
v_gene: TRBV4-1; j_gene: TRBJ2-6; abundance: NA; CDR3aa: ASSPPSGNTGANVLT
v_gene: TRBV5-4; j_gene: TRBJ2-7; abundance: few; CDR3aa: ASSSGSGEQY
v_gene: TRBV27; j_gene: TRBJ2-5; abundance: NA; CDR3aa: ASSLLAGDGETQY
v_gene: TRBV29-1; j_gene: TRBJ1-1; abundance: NA; CDR3aa: SVGRGNTEAF
v_gene: TRBV29-1; j_gene: TRBJ1-1; abundance: NA; CDR3aa: SFGRTEAF
v_gene: TRBV6-5; j_gene: TRBJ2-1; abundance: NA; CDR3aa: ASTGVNEQF
v_gene: TRBV5-6; j_gene: TRBJ2-7; abundance: NA; CDR3aa: ASSLAGTYLGEQY
v_gene: TRBV7-9; j_gene: TRBJ2-5; abundance: NA; CDR3aa: ASSAGQGFQETQY
v_gene: TRBV2; j_gene: TRBJ1-1; abundance: NA; CDR3aa: ASGIIEF
v_gene: TRBV5-1; j_gene: TRBJ2-7; abundance: once; CDR3aa: ASSPGRYEQY
v_gene: TRBV5-1; j_gene: TRBJ2-7; abundance: NA; CDR3aa: ASSLGAGFGYEQY
v_gene: TRBV18; j_gene: TRBJ2-5; abundance: few; CDR3aa: ASSRTSGGQETQY
v_gene: TRBV5-1; j_gene: TRBJ1-1; abundance: NA; CDR3aa: ASSRQGSSTEAF
v_gene: TRBV10-3; j_gene: TRBJ1-1; abundance: NA; CDR3aa: AITGLGKAF
v_gene: TRBV7-9; j_gene: TRBJ2-1; abundance: NA; CDR3aa: ASSLRLPSGPNEQF
v_gene: TRBV27; j_gene: TRBJ2-2; abundance: NA; CDR3aa: ASSWWASGWVGELF
v_gene: TRBV7-9; j_gene: TRBJ1-1; abundance: few; CDR3aa: ASSASVWNTEAF
v_gene: TRBV28; j_gene: TRBJ2-3; abundance: NA; CDR3aa: AAESGSTDTQY
v_gene: TRBV5-1; j_gene: TRBJ2-3; abundance: NA; CDR3aa: ASSLKGDSTDTQY
v_gene: TRBV6-5; j_gene: TRBJ2-1; abundance: once; CDR3aa: ASRTTSGRGNEQF
v_gene: TRBV9; j_gene: TRBJ1-1; abundance: NA; CDR3aa: ASSVELGWDTEAF
v_gene: TRBV29-1; j_gene: TRBJ1-1; abundance: few; CDR3aa: SIRTGGFSNTEAF
v_gene: TRBV28; j_gene: TRBJ2-1; abundance: few; CDR3aa: ASSLLTSPYNEQF
v_gene: TRBV7-8; j_gene: TRBJ2-5; abundance: NA; CDR3aa: ASSRDRVETQY
v_gene: TRBV5-1; j_gene: TRBJ2-5; abundance: NA; CDR3aa: ASSFGIQETQY
v_gene: TRBV5-1; j_gene: TRBJ2-7; abundance: few; CDR3aa: ASSLIAILPYEQY
v_gene: TRBV5-1; j_gene: TRBJ2-5; abundance: few; CDR3aa: ASSLARGQETQY
v_gene: TRBV5-1; j_gene: TRBJ1-2; abundance: NA; CDR3aa: ASSLARDYGYT
v_gene: TRBV7-2; j_gene: TRBJ2-1; abundance: few; CDR3aa: ASSLVGREGDEQF
v_gene: TRBV5-1; j_gene: TRBJ1-1; abundance: NA; CDR3aa: ASSSGKEAF
v_gene: TRBV7-9; j_gene: TRBJ1-2; abundance: NA; CDR3aa: ASSFTHRDNYGYT
v_gene: TRBV30; j_gene: TRBJ1-2; abundance: NA; CDR3aa: AWSQNYGYT
v_gene: TRBV27; j_gene: TRBJ2-1; abundance: NA; CDR3aa: ASRQLYNEQF
v_gene: TRBV2; j_gene: TRBJ1-5; abundance: NA; CDR3aa: ASSEVSINQPQH
v_gene: TRBV29-1; j_gene: TRBJ2-2; abundance: NA; CDR3aa: SVARGNTGELF
v_gene: TRBV27; j_gene: TRBJ2-5; abundance: NA; CDR3aa: ASMTLAGLPTQETQY
v_gene: TRBV15; j_gene: TRBJ2-3; abundance: few; CDR3aa: ATSRELAGVWAAQY
v_gene: TRBV6-5; j_gene: TRBJ2-1; abundance: NA; CDR3aa: ASSYRGLAGVGEQF
v_gene: TRBV29-1; j_gene: TRBJ2-6; abundance: NA; CDR3aa: SVGDRVGANVLT
v_gene: TRBV5-1; j_gene: TRBJ2-7; abundance: NA; CDR3aa: ASSPSTGTYEQY